This paragraph covers one TCR beta chain sequence. Its antigen is currently not known. Relative to the germline gene, one junction end is altered; a read error may explain this. Blood RNA was extracted from unsorted whole blood with TRIzol reagent; germline DNA came from the DNeasy Blood & Tissue kit. Patients had chronic HBV infection and were treatment-naive at sampling. Before surgery, 3 to 5 milliliters of peripheral blood were collected into K2EDTA tubes. The CDR3 sequence holds 13 residues, the cysteine and phenylalanine included. The only DNA kept is the CDR3, 39 bases in frame from the first base. The data were obtained in a study of tumor-infiltrating lymphocytes in primary liver carcinoma (dated by TCRdb to 2016 to 2017). In the study overall: Between late 2015 and March 2016, roughly five patients in China with histopathologically diagnosed primary liver carcinoma had surgical resection. Across five regions of each liver tumor, along with adjacent normal tissue and blood, the study brought together TCRbeta repertoire sequencing, expression microarrays and whole-exome sequencing. Each sample produced roughly 3.65 to 7.13 million productive TCRbeta reads, and read depth showed no significant difference between tissue types. Reproducibility between technical replicate repertoires was high, with correlation coefficients above 0.95 and mean shared-clone rates approximately 0.91. A total of approximately 35 specimens from 5 patients underwent TCRbeta repertoire sequencing, comprising 25 or so tumor regions, 5 adjacent noncancerous liver tissues and 5 peripheral blood samples. The tumors of the five patients were staged as T1-T3 N0M0, with maximum diameters ranging from roughly 4 to 11 cm. Of the five patients (three men and two women, aged 30 to 69 years), four had hepatocellular carcinoma and one had combined HCC and intrahepatic cholangiocarcinoma. The paper as a whole reports these results and caveats: Only the TCR beta chain was sequenced, which likely underestimates true repertoire diversity because unpaired alpha chains were not captured. The top 250 clones made up a significantly larger repertoire fraction in tumors than in blood (p = 0.039). Comparison of CD4+ and CD8+ T cell repertoires was precluded by the use of bulk unsorted samples. Repertoire overlap was found to be higher between tumor regions (mean around 36%) than between tumor-adjacent (approximately 17%) or tumor-blood (about 15%) pairs, consistent with antigen-driven expansion. With just four or five patients in the study, the authors point out that the findings should be validated in a larger study.

Starting from about 500 ng total RNA, TCRbeta-specific cDNA was produced by reverse transcription with a constant-region primer and ProtoScript II reverse transcriptase. Construction of the TCRbeta libraries relied on three nested rounds of multiplex PCR, following a slightly modified ARM-PCR procedure. Each of the first two PCR rounds ran for roughly 9 cycles and used multiplex TRBV1-TRBV30 forward primers together with a Cbeta reverse primer. Sample barcodes and Illumina adapters were added in a final 25-cycle PCR using Deep VentR polymerase. Before sequencing, amplicons of 200-500 bp were purified from gel using a QIAquick gel extraction kit. An Illumina HiSeq 2500 was used to sequence the TCRbeta amplicons with 250-bp paired-end reads. In the authors' own workflow: To recover full CDR3 sequences, reads were quality-trimmed using Trimmomatic v0.33 and paired reads were then merged using FLASH v1.2.11. MiGEC v1.2.1b assigned V, D and J germline segments to the rearranged TCRbeta sequences. Clonotype statistics and Shannon-Wiener diversity indices were calculated with VDJtools v1.0.0. Except for diversity analysis, only each sample's 250 most abundant clonotypes were used in subsequent analyses to reduce sampling bias. TCRdb's own reprocessing of the public reads used fastp at Q25 and MiXCR and kept productive beta chains. Entries are consolidated by CDR3 protein sequence, retaining the most common genes and DNA. The V and J calls here are based on TCRdb, not the publication. For this sample the table gives 250,000 to 400,000 distinct CDR3 sequences, of which about 60% were detected only once. The top ten clonotypes cover more than 8.5% of the sample.

The chain is made from TRBV12-3 or TRBV12-4 and TRBJ2-3; there is no confident call for the D gene. The specimen was peripheral blood. This sequence was found in a man between 35 and 55 years old with primary liver carcinoma and hepatitis B virus infection. The nucleotides read TGTGTCAGCAGTTTGGACCGTACAGATACGCAGTATTTT. This codes for CVSSLDRTDTQYF.